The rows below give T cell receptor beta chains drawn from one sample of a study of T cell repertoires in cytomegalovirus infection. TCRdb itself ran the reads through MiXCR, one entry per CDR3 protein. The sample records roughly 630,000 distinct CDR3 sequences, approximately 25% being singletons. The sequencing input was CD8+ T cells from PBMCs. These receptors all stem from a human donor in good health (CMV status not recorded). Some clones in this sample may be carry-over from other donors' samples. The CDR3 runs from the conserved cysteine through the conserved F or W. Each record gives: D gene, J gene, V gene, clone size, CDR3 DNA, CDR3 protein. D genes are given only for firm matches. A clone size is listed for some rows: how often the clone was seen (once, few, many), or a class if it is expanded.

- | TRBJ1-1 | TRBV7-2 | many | TGTGCCAGCAGCATCCCCGGGCCTGAAGCTTTCTTT | CASSIPGPEAFF
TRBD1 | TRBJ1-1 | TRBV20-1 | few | TGCAGTGCTACCTACAGGGGATCCCCTCCCACTGAAGCTTTCTTT | CSATYRGSPPTEAFF
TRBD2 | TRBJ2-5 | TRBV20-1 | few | TGCAGTGCTAGAGAGGGGGGACTATACCAAGAGACCCAGTACTTC | CSAREGGLYQETQYF
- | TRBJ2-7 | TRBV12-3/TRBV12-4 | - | TGTGCCAGCAGTGAACAGGGTTTCTCCTACGAGCAGTACTTC | CASSEQGFSYEQYF
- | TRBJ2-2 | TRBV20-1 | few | TGCAGTGCTCCGGACAGTCAAACCGGGGAGCTGTTTTTT | CSAPDSQTGELFF
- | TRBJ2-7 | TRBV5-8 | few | TGTGCCAGCAGCTTTAGAGGGCAGACCTACGAGCAGTACTTC | CASSFRGQTYEQYF
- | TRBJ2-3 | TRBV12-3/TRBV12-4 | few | TGTGCCAGCAGCCCCTTTAGGGGACTCACAGATACGCAGTATTTT | CASSPFRGLTDTQYF
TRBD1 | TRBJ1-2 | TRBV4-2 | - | TGTGCCAGCAGCCCGGGACAGTATGGCTACACCTTC | CASSPGQYGYTF
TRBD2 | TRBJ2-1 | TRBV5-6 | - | TGTGCCAGCAGCTCTAGCGGGGGGGAACCCTACAATGAGCAGTTCTTC | CASSSSGGEPYNEQFF
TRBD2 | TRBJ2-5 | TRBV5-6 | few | TGTGCCAGCAGCTCGGGACTAGAGGACCCCCGGTACTTC | CASSSGLEDPRYF
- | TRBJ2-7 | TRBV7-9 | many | TGTGCCAGCAGCTTTAACAGCCACTACGAGCAGTACTTC | CASSFNSHYEQYF
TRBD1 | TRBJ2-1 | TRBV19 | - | TGTGCCAGTAGTATACGGGACAGGTATCCATACAATGAGCAGTTCTTC | CASSIRDRYPYNEQFF
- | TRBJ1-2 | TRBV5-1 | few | TGCGCCAGCAGCTTGGATACAGGGTCGAATGGCTACACCTTC | CASSLDTGSNGYTF
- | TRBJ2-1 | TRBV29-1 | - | TGCAGCGTTGAAGGAGGCAGCTCCTACAATGAGCAGTTCTTC | CSVEGGSSYNEQFF
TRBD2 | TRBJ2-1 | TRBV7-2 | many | TGTGCCAGCAGCACCCGACTAGCGGGGGGGTTCGATGAGCAGTTCTTC | CASSTRLAGGFDEQFF
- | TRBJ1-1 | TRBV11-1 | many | TGTGCCAGCAGCCTCCCGGAGGGGGGGGAGAACACTGAAGCTTTCTTT | CASSLPEGGENTEAFF
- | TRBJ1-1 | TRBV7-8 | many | TGTGCCAGCAGCTTACGCAGGGTCACTGAAGCTTTCTTT | CASSLRRVTEAFF
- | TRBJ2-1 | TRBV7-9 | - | TGTGCCAGCATCGGAGGGGCAGGTGAGCAGTTCTTC | CASIGGAGEQFF
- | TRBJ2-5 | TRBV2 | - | TGTGCCAGCAGTGACTACCCGAGGGAGACCCAGTACTTC | CASSDYPRETQYF
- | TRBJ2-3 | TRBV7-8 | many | TGTGCCAGCAGCTTAGTAGGAGGGGTGGTAAATACGCAGTATTTT | CASSLVGGVVNTQYF
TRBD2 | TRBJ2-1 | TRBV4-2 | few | TGTGCCAGCAGCCAAGATAGCGGGTTCGATGAGCAGTTCTTC | CASSQDSGFDEQFF
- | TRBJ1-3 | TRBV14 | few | TGTGCCAGCAGCCAAGGTCGAAACACCATATATTTT | CASSQGRNTIYF
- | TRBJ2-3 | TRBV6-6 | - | TGTGCCAGCAGTCAGGGGGGATTTGGGAATACGCAGTATTTT | CASSQGGFGNTQYF
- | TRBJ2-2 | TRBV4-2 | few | TGTGCCAGCAGCCAGGGACAAGGGCTGACCGGGGAGCTGTTTTTT | CASSQGQGLTGELFF
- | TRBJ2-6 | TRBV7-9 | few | TGTGCCAGCAGCTTTGGAGGACCGTCGGTGGGATCTCTCCGGGCCAACGTCCTGACTTTC | CASSFGGPSVGSLRANVLTF
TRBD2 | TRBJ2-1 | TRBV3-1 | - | TGTGCCAGCAGCTATTCTAGCGGGTATGAGCAGTTCTTC | CASSYSSGYEQFF
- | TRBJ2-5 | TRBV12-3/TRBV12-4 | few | TGTGCCAGCAGTTTCGGCCATCAAGAGACCCAGTACTTC | CASSFGHQETQYF
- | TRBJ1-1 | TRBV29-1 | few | TGCAGCTTGGGACAGAACACTGAAGCTTTCTTT | CSLGQNTEAFF
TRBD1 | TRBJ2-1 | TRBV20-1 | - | TGCAGTGCTAGAGTACTAGGGGGCTTTGAGCAGTTCTTC | CSARVLGGFEQFF
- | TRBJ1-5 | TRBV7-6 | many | TGTGCCAGCAGCCCGAGGGGTGGTAGCAATCAGCCCCAGCATTTT | CASSPRGGSNQPQHF
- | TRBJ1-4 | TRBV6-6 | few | TGTGCCAGCAGTCCCCTCGAAAAACTGTTTTTT | CASSPLEKLFF
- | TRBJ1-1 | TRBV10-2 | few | TGCGCCAGCGTGACAGAGTACACTGAAGCTTTCTTT | CASVTEYTEAFF
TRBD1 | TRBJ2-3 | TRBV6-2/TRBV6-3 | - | TGTGCCAGCGATACTGAGGGGGCTAGCACAGATACGCAGTATTTT | CASDTEGASTDTQYF
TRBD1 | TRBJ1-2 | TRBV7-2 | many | TGTGCCAGCAGCTTAGGATCGGGACAGTACTATGGCTACACCTTC | CASSLGSGQYYGYTF
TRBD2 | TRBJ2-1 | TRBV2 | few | TGTGCCAGCAAGACTAGCGGGGGGGGCAATGAGCAGTTCTTC | CASKTSGGGNEQFF
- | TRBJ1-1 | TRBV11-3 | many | TGTGCCAGCAGCTTACTAATGGGACCCCAGGGCACTGAAGCTTTCTTT | CASSLLMGPQGTEAFF
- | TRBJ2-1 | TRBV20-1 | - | TGCAGTGCTAATGAGCAGTTCTTC | CSANEQFF
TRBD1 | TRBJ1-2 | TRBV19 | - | TGTGCCAGTGGACTTGACAGGGGCTCCACCCTTAACTATGGCTACACCTTC | CASGLDRGSTLNYGYTF
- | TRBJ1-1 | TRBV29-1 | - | TGCAGCGCCCTGGGAGAGGGAACTGAAGCTTTCTTT | CSALGEGTEAFF
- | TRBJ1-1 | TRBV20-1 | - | TGCAGTGCTAGGGTAATGAACACTGAAGTTTTCTTT | CSARVMNTEVFF
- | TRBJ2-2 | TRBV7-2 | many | TGTGCCAGCAGCTTGGCCGGCAGGGGGGCGGTAACCACCGGGGAGCTGTTTTTT | CASSLAGRGAVTTGELFF
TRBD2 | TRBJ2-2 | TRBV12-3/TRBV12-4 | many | TGTGCCAGCAGTTCCCCGGGGGAGGGCACCGGGGAGCTGTTTTTT | CASSSPGEGTGELFF
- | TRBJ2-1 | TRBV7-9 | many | TGTGCCAGCAGCGCCCCCTTCGGGGACAATGAGCAGTTCTTC | CASSAPFGDNEQFF
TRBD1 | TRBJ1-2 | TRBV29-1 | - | TGCAGCTCTACTGCCAGACAGGGGGCCTCTAATGGCTACACCTTC | CSSTARQGASNGYTF
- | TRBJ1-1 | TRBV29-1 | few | TGCAGCGTTGAAGATGGGGCGTACACTGAAGCTTTCTTT | CSVEDGAYTEAFF
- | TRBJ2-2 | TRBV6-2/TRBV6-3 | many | TGTGCCAGCAGTTCCCTGACTAAAGACACCGGGGAGCTGTTTTTT | CASSSLTKDTGELFF
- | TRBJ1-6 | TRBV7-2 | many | TGTGCCAGCAGCTTAGCCATAGGGTTTGATAATTCACCCCTCCACTTT | CASSLAIGFDNSPLHF
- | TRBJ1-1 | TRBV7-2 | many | TGTGCCAGCAGCTTAGGACGGAAAGGTGGGAACACTGAAGCTTTCTTT | CASSLGRKGGNTEAFF